This T cell receptor (beta chain) was sequenced during a study of molecular identifiers for immune sequencing clone quantification. Bulk TCR library preparation followed previously described methods with listed TCR primers. TCRdb recomputed calls from the PCR reads with MiXCR, one row per CDR3 protein. The sample consists of about 320,000 distinct CDR3 sequences, 20% to 25% of them appearing once. General study points: Clones carrying above 20 RNA copies accounted for over 98% of effector molecules, under 1% in naive cells.

On this clonotype: Its antigen remains unknown. A clone one base away is much larger, so this may be a read error.

With RNA at 10%, 30% or 50%, naive CD8 libraries came from approximately 20,000 to 980,000 sorted cells. This receptor was obtained from a human donor in good health. Some libraries in this study had Jurkat cell RNA spiked in. The material sequenced was naive CD8+ T cells from blood, with Jurkat cell RNA spiked in. The sample's subset: FACS-sorted CD8+CD4-CCR7+CD45RA+ naive T cells.

This chain's CDR3 is CASSRVGGTEAFF. The CDR3 DNA is TGCGCCAGCAGCCGAGTGGGGGGTACTGAAGCTTTCTTT. The chain uses TRBV4-3 and TRBJ1-1, with TRBD1 as a possible D gene (5 bases). Trimming cost V 4 bases and J 5 bases, with 11 bases left between them. Germline V lookup: CDR1 LGHNA, CDR2 YSLEER. This CDR3 comprises 13 residues.